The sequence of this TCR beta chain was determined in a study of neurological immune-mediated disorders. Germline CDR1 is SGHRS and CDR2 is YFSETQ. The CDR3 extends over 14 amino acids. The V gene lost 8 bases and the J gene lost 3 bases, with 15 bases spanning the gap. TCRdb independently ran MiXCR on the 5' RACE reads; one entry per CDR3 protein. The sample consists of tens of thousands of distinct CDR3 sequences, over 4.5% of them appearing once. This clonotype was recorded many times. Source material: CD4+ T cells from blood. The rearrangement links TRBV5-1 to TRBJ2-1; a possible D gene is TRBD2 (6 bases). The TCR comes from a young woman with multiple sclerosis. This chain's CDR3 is CASSGSGGYNEQFF. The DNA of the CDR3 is TGCGCCAGTTCAGGTAGCGGAGGCTACAATGAGCAGTTCTTC. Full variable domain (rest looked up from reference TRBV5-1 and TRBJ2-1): KAGVTQTPRYLIKTRGQQVTLSCSPISGHRSVSWYQQTPGQGLQFLFEYFSETQRNKGNFPGRFSGRQFSNSRSEMNVSTLELGDSALYLCASSGSGGYNEQFFGPGTRLTVL.